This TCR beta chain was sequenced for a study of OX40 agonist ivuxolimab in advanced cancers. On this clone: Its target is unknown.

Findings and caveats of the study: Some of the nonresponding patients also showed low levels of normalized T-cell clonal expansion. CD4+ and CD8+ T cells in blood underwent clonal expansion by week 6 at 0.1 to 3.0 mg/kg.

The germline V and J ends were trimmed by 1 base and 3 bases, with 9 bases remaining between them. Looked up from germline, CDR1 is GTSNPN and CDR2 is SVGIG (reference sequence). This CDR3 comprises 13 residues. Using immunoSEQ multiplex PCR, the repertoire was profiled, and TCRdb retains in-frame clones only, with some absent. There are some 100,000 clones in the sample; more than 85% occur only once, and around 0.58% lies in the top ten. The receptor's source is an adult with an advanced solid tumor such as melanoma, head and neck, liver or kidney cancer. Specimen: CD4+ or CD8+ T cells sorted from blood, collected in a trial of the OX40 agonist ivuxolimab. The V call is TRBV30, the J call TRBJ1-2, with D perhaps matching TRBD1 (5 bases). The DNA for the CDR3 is TGTGCCTGGAGTGGACAGAGTTACTATGGCTACACCTTC. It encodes CAWSGQSYYGYTF. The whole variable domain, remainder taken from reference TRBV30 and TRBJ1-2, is SQTIHQWPATLVQPVGSPLSLECTVEGTSNPNLYWYRQAAGRGLQLLFYSVGIGQISSEVPQNLSASRPQDRQFILSSKKLLLSDSGFYLCAWSGQSYYGYTFGSGTRLTVV.